Listed below are T cell receptor beta chains from one sample, sequenced in a study of blood T cells in healthy people across ages. TCRdb fed the 5' RACE reads into MiXCR, producing one record per CDR3 protein. The sample yields about 1.8 million distinct CDR3 sequences, about 50% seen once. The sample taken for sequencing was blood. The source is a woman between 40 and 50 years old in good health. The CDR3 runs from the conserved cysteine through the conserved F or W. A D gene is named only where the DNA matches it firmly. Clone size appears in some rows only: once, few, many, or a class for an expanded clone.

V	D	J	size	CDR3	DNA
TRBV7-8	TRBD1	TRBJ1-3	NA	CASSRHGQGRGNTIYF	TGTGCCAGCAGCCGACACGGACAGGGACGGGGAAACACCATATATTTT
TRBV4-2	NA	TRBJ2-2	NA	CASSQKGTGELFF	TGTGCCAGCAGCCAAAAGGGCACCGGGGAGCTGTTTTTT
TRBV4-1	TRBD1	TRBJ1-1	NA	CASSQLSQGGTYLFEAFF	TGCGCCAGCAGCCAACTTTCTCAGGGGGGGACATATTTGTTTGAAGCTTTCTTT
TRBV20-1	TRBD1	TRBJ1-1	few	CSARGHREAFF	TGCAGTGCCAGGGGGCACCGCGAAGCTTTCTTT
TRBV7-3	NA	TRBJ2-1	NA	CASSGPGLSPYNEQFF	TGTGCCAGCAGTGGACCGGGACTCTCACCCTACAATGAGCAGTTCTTC
TRBV20-1	NA	TRBJ2-1	NA	CSARRREHNNEQFF	TGCAGTGCTAGACGACGGGAGCATAACAATGAGCAGTTCTTC
TRBV6-5	NA	TRBJ2-7	NA	CASSYGPGGQQYF	TGTGCCAGCAGTTACGGGCCCGGGGGGCAGCAGTACTTC
TRBV27	TRBD1	TRBJ2-5	few	CASSPRDRVTETQYF	TGTGCCAGCAGTCCCCGGGACAGGGTCACAGAGACCCAGTACTTC
TRBV5-1	NA	TRBJ2-3	few	CASSLAQTRDTQYF	TGCGCCAGCAGCTTGGCTCAAACTCGGGATACGCAGTATTTT
TRBV6-6	NA	TRBJ1-4	NA	CASSYSKNEKLFF	TGTGCCAGCAGTTACTCGAAAAACGAAAAACTGTTTTTT
TRBV13	NA	TRBJ2-7	few	CASSLLGMAYEQYF	TGTGCCAGCAGCTTACTGGGGATGGCCTACGAGCAGTACTTC
TRBV4-2	NA	TRBJ1-6	few	CASSQVAGPGNNSPLHF	TGTGCCAGCAGCCAAGTCGCCGGCCCAGGAAATAATTCACCCCTCCACTTT
TRBV5-5	NA	TRBJ1-1	NA	CASSPGIRTEAFF	TGTGCCAGCAGCCCCGGGATCCGCACTGAAGCTTTCTTT
TRBV20-1	TRBD1	TRBJ1-6	NA	CSARDIDRAGSNSPLHF	TGCAGTGCTAGAGATATAGACAGGGCGGGAAGCAATTCACCCCTCCACTTT
TRBV7-2	NA	TRBJ2-7	NA	CASSLRAAGEYEQYF	TGTGCCAGCAGCCTTCGGGCAGCCGGAGAATACGAGCAGTACTTC
TRBV20-1	TRBD2	TRBJ2-1	few	CSARALAGDEQFF	TGCAGTGCTAGAGCACTAGCGGGGGACGAGCAGTTCTTC
TRBV15	NA	TRBJ1-4	NA	CATDGPNEKLFF	TGTGCCACCGACGGCCCTAATGAAAAACTGTTTTTT
TRBV6-6	TRBD1	TRBJ2-1	NA	CASSPSAGTGPNEQFF	TGTGCCAGCAGTCCCTCCGCCGGGACAGGGCCCAATGAGCAGTTCTTC
TRBV12-3/TRBV12-4	NA	TRBJ2-7	NA	CASSLYVGSTSYEQYF	TGTGCCAGCAGTTTATACGTTGGGTCGACCTCCTACGAGCAGTACTTC
TRBV9	NA	TRBJ2-3	NA	CASSVGGNPSTDTQYF	TGTGCCAGCAGCGTAGGAGGAAACCCTAGCACAGATACGCAGTATTTT
TRBV5-1	TRBD1	TRBJ2-5	NA	CASSVVGQGSAETQYF	TGCGCCAGCAGCGTCGTAGGACAGGGGAGCGCAGAGACCCAGTACTTC
TRBV28	TRBD1	TRBJ1-2	few	CASSFQDRLYGYTF	TGTGCCAGCAGTTTCCAGGACAGGCTCTATGGCTACACCTTC
TRBV7-2	NA	TRBJ2-1	few	CASSLWAGSYNEQFF	TGTGCCAGCAGCTTATGGGCGGGCTCCTACAATGAGCAGTTCTTC
TRBV29-1	TRBD2	TRBJ2-1	few	CSVESQGLAGPYNEQFF	TGCAGCGTTGAATCCCAGGGACTAGCGGGTCCTTACAATGAGCAGTTCTTC
TRBV5-1	TRBD1	TRBJ2-5	NA	CASSLGDRGRRETQYF	TGCGCCAGCAGCTTGGGGGACAGGGGGCGCAGAGAGACCCAGTACTTC
TRBV20-1	NA	TRBJ1-4	NA	CSARTGAGNEKLFF	TGCAGTGCTAGAACCGGGGCAGGCAACGAAAAACTGTTTTTT
TRBV20-1	TRBD2	TRBJ2-7	NA	CSARTSGGLYEQYF	TGCAGTGCTCGGACTAGCGGGGGGCTCTACGAGCAGTACTTC
TRBV6-6	NA	TRBJ2-6	NA	CASRGGGGANVLTF	TGTGCCAGCAGGGGGGGAGGTGGGGCCAACGTCCTGACTTTC
TRBV20-1	TRBD1	TRBJ1-2	NA	CSARDPGGRPTNYGYTF	TGCAGTGCTAGAGATCCAGGGGGAAGGCCTACTAACTATGGCTACACCTTC
TRBV7-9	TRBD2	TRBJ2-1	NA	CASTTGRGAPNEQFF	TGTGCCAGCACCACCGGGCGGGGGGCCCCCAATGAGCAGTTCTTC
TRBV12-3/TRBV12-4	NA	TRBJ2-7	NA	CASHVGGAYEQYF	TGTGCCAGCCATGTGGGGGGAGCCTACGAGCAGTACTTC
TRBV7-2	NA	TRBJ2-1	NA	CASSLSPNSLAYNEQFF	TGTGCCAGCAGCTTATCTCCGAACTCCTTGGCCTACAATGAGCAGTTCTTC
TRBV28	TRBD2	TRBJ2-3	few	CASSPTGGGTTHTQYF	TGTGCCAGCAGCCCAACTGGCGGGGGGACGACGCATACGCAGTATTTT
TRBV4-1	NA	TRBJ1-5	NA	CASSQEDGSNQPQHF	TGCGCCAGCAGCCAAGAAGACGGTAGCAATCAGCCCCAGCATTTT
TRBV4-1	TRBD2	TRBJ2-1	few	CASSQGGAGAIYNEQFF	TGCGCCAGCAGCCAAGGTGGAGCGGGGGCCATCTACAATGAGCAGTTCTTC
TRBV4-1	NA	TRBJ1-5	many	CASSQEPGRSGNQPQHF	TGCGCCAGCAGCCAAGAGCCAGGGAGAAGTGGCAATCAGCCCCAGCATTTT
TRBV6-5	NA	TRBJ2-5	NA	CASSRGTAASETQYF	TGTGCCAGCAGCCGGGGGACGGCGGCCTCGGAGACCCAGTACTTC
TRBV11-2	NA	TRBJ1-2	NA	CASSQTEAGDAHGYTF	TGTGCCAGCAGCCAGACGGAAGCAGGGGACGCCCATGGCTACACCTTC
TRBV20-1	TRBD2	TRBJ2-5	few	CSARDSGEIGQAKQETQYF	TGCAGTGCTAGAGATAGCGGGGAAATAGGGCAGGCCAAACAAGAGACCCAGTACTTC
TRBV7-2	NA	TRBJ2-7	few	CASSSEQGYEQYF	TGTGCCAGCAGCTCGGAGCAGGGCTACGAGCAGTACTTC
TRBV7-8	NA	TRBJ2-1	NA	CASSHAWHSGNEQFF	TGTGCCAGCAGCCACGCTTGGCACAGCGGCAATGAGCAGTTCTTC
TRBV7-9	NA	TRBJ1-5	NA	CASSLWADQPQHF	TGTGCCAGCAGCTTATGGGCCGATCAGCCCCAGCATTTT
TRBV4-1	NA	TRBJ1-6	NA	CASSQAAGSYNSPLHF	TGCGCCAGCAGCCAAGCGGCCGGTTCCTATAATTCACCCCTCCACTTT
TRBV29-1	NA	TRBJ2-7	NA	CSVASPGNEQYF	TGCAGCGTTGCTTCCCCTGGGAATGAGCAGTACTTC
TRBV4-3	TRBD1	TRBJ2-6	few	CASSHYGTVYSGANVLTF	TGCGCCAGCAGCCATTACGGGACAGTGTACTCTGGGGCCAACGTCCTGACTTTC
TRBV15	NA	TRBJ2-5	NA	CATSRDQEVHRSQETQYF	TGTGCCACCAGCAGAGATCAAGAGGTACACCGGTCCCAAGAGACCCAGTACTTC
TRBV12-3/TRBV12-4	NA	TRBJ2-5	many	CASSPNSGETQYF	TGTGCCAGCAGTCCGAACAGTGGAGAGACCCAGTACTTC
TRBV20-1	NA	TRBJ2-1	NA	CSARSLAVEQFF	TGCAGTGCTAGATCCTTAGCAGTGGAGCAGTTCTTC
TRBV2	TRBD1	TRBJ1-2	NA	CASSVMDRVLGGGYTF	TGTGCCAGCAGTGTCATGGACAGGGTTCTTGGGGGAGGCTACACCTTC
TRBV4-3	NA	TRBJ1-4	few	CASSQAWADEKLFF	TGCGCCAGCAGCCAAGCTTGGGCGGATGAAAAACTGTTTTTT
TRBV6-6	TRBD1	TRBJ1-2	NA	CASSRQGYDCGYTF	TGTGCCAGCAGTCGACAGGGTTATGACTGTGGCTACACCTTC
TRBV29-1	NA	TRBJ2-5	NA	CSVEEAQSWYQETQYF	TGCAGCGTTGAAGAGGCCCAGTCTTGGTACCAAGAGACCCAGTACTTC
TRBV12-3/TRBV12-4	TRBD1	TRBJ1-2	NA	CASSFIRTGTNGYTF	TGTGCCAGCAGTTTCATCCGGACAGGGACGAACGGCTACACCTTC
TRBV11-1	TRBD1	TRBJ2-3	NA	CASSFPVQGASDTQYF	TGTGCCAGCAGCTTTCCCGTACAGGGGGCTTCAGATACGCAGTATTTT